This record looks at one TCR beta chain sequence and its context. TCRdb's copy holds only in-frame clones and misses some; the assay was immunoSEQ multiplex PCR. The table has 140,000 to 150,000 clones, around 84% seen once. The CDR3 loop spans 14 amino acids. V was trimmed by 1 base and J by 8 bases, leaving 12 bases between them. Germline CDR1 KGHDR, CDR2 SFDVKD. The record originates from a study of T cell responses to AZD1222 COVID-19 vaccine. The V call is TRBV24-1, the J call TRBJ2-3, with D perhaps TRBD1 or TRBD2 (5 bases each). The receptor comes from an adult who received the AZD1222 COVID-19 vaccine. The material sequenced was peripheral blood, taken 28 days after the second AZD1222 dose. The CDR3 is CATSDLEGSGTQYF. As DNA, the CDR3 is TGTGCCACCAGTGATTTAGAGGGGTCCGGTACGCAGTATTTT.